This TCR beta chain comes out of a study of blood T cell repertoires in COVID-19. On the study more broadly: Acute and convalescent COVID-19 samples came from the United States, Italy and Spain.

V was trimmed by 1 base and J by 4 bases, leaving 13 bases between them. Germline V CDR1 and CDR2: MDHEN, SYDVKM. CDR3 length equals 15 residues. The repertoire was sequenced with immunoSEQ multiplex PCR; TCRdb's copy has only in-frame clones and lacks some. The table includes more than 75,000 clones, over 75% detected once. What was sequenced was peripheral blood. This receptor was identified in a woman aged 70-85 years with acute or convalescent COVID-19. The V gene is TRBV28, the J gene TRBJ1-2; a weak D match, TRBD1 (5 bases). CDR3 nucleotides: TGTGCCAGCAGTTTATTTTCTGGGGGACTCTATGGCTACACCTTC. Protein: CASSLFSGGLYGYTF.